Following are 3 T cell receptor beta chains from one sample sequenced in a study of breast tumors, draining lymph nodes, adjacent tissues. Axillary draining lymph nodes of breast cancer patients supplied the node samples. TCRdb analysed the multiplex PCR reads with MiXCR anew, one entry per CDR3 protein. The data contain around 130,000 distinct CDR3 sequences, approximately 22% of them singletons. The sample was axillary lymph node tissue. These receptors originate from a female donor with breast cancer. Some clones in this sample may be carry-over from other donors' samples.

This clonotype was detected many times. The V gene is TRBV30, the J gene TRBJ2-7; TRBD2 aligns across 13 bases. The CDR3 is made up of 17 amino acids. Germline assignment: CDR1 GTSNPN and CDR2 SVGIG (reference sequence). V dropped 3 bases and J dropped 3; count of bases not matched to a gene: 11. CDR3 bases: TGTGCCTGGAGGGGGAGACTAGCGGGGGGCTTTTACTACGAGCAGTACTTC. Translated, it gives CAWRGRLAGGFYYEQYF.

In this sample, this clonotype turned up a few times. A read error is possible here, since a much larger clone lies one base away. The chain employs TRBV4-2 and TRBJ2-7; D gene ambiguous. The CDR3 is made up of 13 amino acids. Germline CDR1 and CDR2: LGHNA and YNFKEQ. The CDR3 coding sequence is TGTGCCAGCATCCAAGGGATTACCTACGAGCAGTACTTC. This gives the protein CASIQGITYEQYF.

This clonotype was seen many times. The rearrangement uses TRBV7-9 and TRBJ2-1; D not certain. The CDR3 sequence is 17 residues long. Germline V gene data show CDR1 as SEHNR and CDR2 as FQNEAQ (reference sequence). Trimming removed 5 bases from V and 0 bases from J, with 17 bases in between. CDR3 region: CASSPVAHVSSYNEQFF. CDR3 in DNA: TGTGCCAGCAGCCCTGTCGCCCACGTCAGCTCCTACAATGAGCAGTTCTTC.